These T cell receptor beta chains were read from a single sample in a study of long-term antiretroviral therapy in people with HIV. Assay: immunoSEQ multiplex PCR; the TCRdb copy retains only in-frame clones and omits some. The data contain about 13,000 clones, around four fifths of them seen just once; the ten biggest clones take up around 21%. The sequencing used unsorted PBMCs, collected 1.3 years before starting antiretroviral therapy. The receptor set was obtained from a man aged 35 to 55 with HIV. The CDR3 runs from the conserved cysteine through the conserved F or W. Fields, in order: D gene, clone size, V gene, J gene, CDR3 protein, CDR3 DNA. A D gene is named only where the DNA matches it firmly. Clone size is shown for a subset of rows, as once, few, many or a class of expanded clone.

d_gene: -
abundance: -
v_gene: TRBV5-6
j_gene: TRBJ1-4
CDR3aa: CASSLERTTNEKLFF
CDR3nt: TGTGCCAGCAGCTTGGAACGGACAACTAATGAAAAACTGTTTTTT

d_gene: TRBD1
abundance: -
v_gene: TRBV6-5
j_gene: TRBJ2-2
CDR3aa: CASSRGRDTGELFF
CDR3nt: TGTGCCAGCAGCAGGGGGCGCGACACCGGGGAGCTGTTTTTT

d_gene: -
abundance: -
v_gene: TRBV19
j_gene: TRBJ2-2
CDR3aa: CASTTREVTGELFF
CDR3nt: TGTGCCAGTACTACCCGGGAAGTCACCGGGGAGCTGTTTTTT

d_gene: -
abundance: -
v_gene: TRBV7-6
j_gene: TRBJ2-7
CDR3aa: CASSLGFGFSYEQYF
CDR3nt: TGTGCCAGCAGCTTAGGATTCGGGTTCTCCTACGAGCAGTACTTC

d_gene: TRBD1
abundance: -
v_gene: TRBV5-4
j_gene: TRBJ1-2
CDR3aa: CASSLDRGYGYTF
CDR3nt: TGTGCCAGCAGCCTCGACAGGGGCTATGGCTACACCTTC

d_gene: -
abundance: few
v_gene: TRBV27
j_gene: TRBJ2-2
CDR3aa: CASSLVGALNTGELFF
CDR3nt: TGTGCCAGCAGTTTGGTGGGGGCACTGAACACCGGGGAGCTGTTTTTT

d_gene: -
abundance: -
v_gene: TRBV15
j_gene: TRBJ2-7
CDR3aa: CATSRAQPSTLSYEQYF
CDR3nt: TGTGCCACCAGCAGAGCCCAGCCCAGTACCCTCTCCTACGAGCAGTACTTC

d_gene: TRBD1
abundance: -
v_gene: TRBV6-4
j_gene: TRBJ1-5
CDR3aa: CASRAPPTGGGQPQHF
CDR3nt: TGTGCCAGCAGGGCTCCCCCTACAGGGGGCGGTCAGCCCCAGCATTTT

d_gene: -
abundance: -
v_gene: TRBV6-1
j_gene: TRBJ1-5
CDR3aa: CASSDGQGWYQPQHF
CDR3nt: TGTGCCAGCAGTGATGGCCAGGGATGGTATCAGCCCCAGCATTTT

d_gene: -
abundance: few
v_gene: TRBV7-9
j_gene: TRBJ1-2
CDR3aa: CASSLPMGFGYTF
CDR3nt: TGTGCCAGCAGCCTTCCTATGGGGTTTGGCTACACCTTC

d_gene: -
abundance: -
v_gene: TRBV28
j_gene: TRBJ1-2
CDR3aa: CASSPNHGGAYGYTF
CDR3nt: TGTGCCAGCAGCCCTAATCACGGGGGCGCCTATGGCTACACCTTC

d_gene: -
abundance: -
v_gene: TRBV7-3
j_gene: TRBJ2-3
CDR3aa: CASSLAGSGDTQYF
CDR3nt: TGTGCCAGCAGCTTAGCGGGGAGTGGAGATACGCAGTATTTT

d_gene: -
abundance: few
v_gene: TRBV7-9
j_gene: TRBJ2-7
CDR3aa: CASSLTFDSYEQYF
CDR3nt: TGTGCCAGCAGCTTGACATTCGATTCCTACGAGCAGTACTTC

d_gene: -
abundance: -
v_gene: TRBV7-8
j_gene: TRBJ2-4
CDR3aa: CASSHLRGAGRENIQYF
CDR3nt: TGTGCCAGCAGCCACTTAAGGGGTGCGGGCCGTGAAAACATTCAGTACTTC

d_gene: -
abundance: -
v_gene: TRBV2
j_gene: TRBJ1-6
CDR3aa: CASSATLSSYNSPLHF
CDR3nt: TGTGCCAGCAGTGCGACACTAAGCTCCTATAATTCACCCCTCCACTTT

d_gene: TRBD1
abundance: few
v_gene: TRBV4-1
j_gene: TRBJ2-3
CDR3aa: CASSRDRDRGTPDTQYF
CDR3nt: TGCGCCAGCAGCCGAGACCGGGACAGGGGTACCCCAGATACGCAGTATTTT

d_gene: -
abundance: -
v_gene: TRBV5-1
j_gene: TRBJ2-7
CDR3aa: CASSPPTGPSDEQYF
CDR3nt: TGCGCCAGCAGCCCACCGACAGGCCCCTCCGACGAGCAGTACTTC

d_gene: -
abundance: -
v_gene: TRBV5-6
j_gene: TRBJ2-7
CDR3aa: CASSSDGKSYEQYF
CDR3nt: TGTGCCAGCAGCTCGGACGGAAAATCCTACGAGCAGTACTTC

d_gene: -
abundance: once
v_gene: TRBV27
j_gene: TRBJ2-5
CDR3aa: CASSYWGDEETQYF
CDR3nt: TGTGCCAGCAGTTATTGGGGGGACGAAGAGACCCAGTACTTC

d_gene: TRBD2
abundance: -
v_gene: TRBV6-1
j_gene: TRBJ2-1
CDR3aa: CAIRTSGDNEQFF
CDR3nt: TGTGCCATCCGGACTAGCGGGGACAATGAGCAGTTCTTC

d_gene: -
abundance: few
v_gene: TRBV19
j_gene: TRBJ1-1
CDR3aa: CATRVNTEAFF
CDR3nt: TGTGCCACCAGGGTGAACACTGAAGCTTTCTTT

d_gene: TRBD1
abundance: -
v_gene: TRBV2
j_gene: TRBJ2-3
CDR3aa: CASMDRVRTDTQYF
CDR3nt: TGTGCCAGCATGGACAGGGTGAGGACAGATACGCAGTATTTT

d_gene: -
abundance: large
v_gene: TRBV6-1
j_gene: TRBJ2-2
CDR3aa: CASSETGDWGGELFF
CDR3nt: TGTGCCAGCAGTGAAACGGGGGATTGGGGCGGGGAGCTGTTTTTT

d_gene: -
abundance: -
v_gene: TRBV30
j_gene: TRBJ1-1
CDR3aa: CACWGSAEAFF
CDR3nt: TGTGCCTGCTGGGGGAGCGCTGAAGCTTTCTTT

d_gene: TRBD2
abundance: -
v_gene: TRBV11-3
j_gene: TRBJ2-7
CDR3aa: CASQRGYEQYF
CDR3nt: TGTGCCAGCCAGCGGGGCTACGAGCAGTACTTC

d_gene: -
abundance: -
v_gene: TRBV7-9
j_gene: TRBJ2-7
CDR3aa: CASSLDATYEQYF
CDR3nt: TGTGCCAGCAGCTTAGACGCCACCTACGAGCAGTACTTC

d_gene: -
abundance: once
v_gene: TRBV19
j_gene: TRBJ1-1
CDR3aa: CASRTGPNTEAFF
CDR3nt: TGTGCCAGTCGGACTGGACCGAACACTGAAGCTTTCTTT